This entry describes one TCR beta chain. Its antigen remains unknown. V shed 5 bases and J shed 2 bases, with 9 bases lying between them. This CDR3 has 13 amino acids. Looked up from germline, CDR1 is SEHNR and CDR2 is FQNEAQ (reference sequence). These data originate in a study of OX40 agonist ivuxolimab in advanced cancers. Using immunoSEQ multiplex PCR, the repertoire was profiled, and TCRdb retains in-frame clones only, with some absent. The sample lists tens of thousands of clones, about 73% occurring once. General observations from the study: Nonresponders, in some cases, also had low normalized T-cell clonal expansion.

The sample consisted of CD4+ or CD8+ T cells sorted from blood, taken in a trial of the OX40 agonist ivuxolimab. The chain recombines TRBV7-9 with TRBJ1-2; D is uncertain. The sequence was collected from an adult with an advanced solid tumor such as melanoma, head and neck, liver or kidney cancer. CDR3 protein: CASSPDGNYGYTF. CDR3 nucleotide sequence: TGTGCCAGCAGCCCCGACGGGAACTATGGCTACACCTTC.